The present T cell receptor beta chain was sequenced within a study of cytomegalovirus exposure and HLA in healthy donors (dated by TCRdb to the late 2010s). In the study overall: In an earlier analysis of several hundred of the donors, approximately 260 Gb of sequence data and 120 million or so unique TCR beta sequences from 150 million to 200 million T cells were reported. Among 300 to 500 genotyped donors of the cohort, an average of roughly 230,000 unique TCR beta nucleotide sequences was sequenced per donor, of which approximately 19% were non-productive. Genome-wide SNP genotypes for about 55% of the roughly 670 donors were used in a later genetic analysis, which treated that subset as a discovery cohort. An earlier analysis of 500 to 750 of the donors applied high-throughput TCR beta sequencing to assess whether each TCR beta V gene segment acted as functional or pseudogenic. Of the roughly 390 genotyped donors, 81% were placed in the genetic ancestry cluster associated with self-reported Caucasian donors. An early release covering roughly 580 HLA-typed donors comprised 300 to 350 gigabases of sequencing data and some 79 million unique TCR sequences. Rather than using new phenotypic data, the later analysis identified candidate immune exposures from TCR beta sequences and from how often those sequences occurred across donors. The study aimed to test whether signatures of past pathogen exposure could be identified by cataloging public T cell receptors. Typing coverage varied by locus: 629-630 donors for A, B, C, DRB1 and DQB1; around 560 for DQA1; approximately 570 for DPA1; around 450 for DPB1. The study combined high-throughput TCR immunosequencing, statistical association of individual TCRs with disease status, and machine learning to predict cytomegalovirus infection status. To study patterns of TCR occurrence, a later analysis re-analyzed previously published TCR beta repertoires from more than 550 donors and added high-resolution HLA genotyping. Class I and class II HLA loci were covered by the typing at four-digit resolution. In addition to the first cohort of around 670 subjects, a separate validation cohort of 120 different subjects was used. Every repertoire in the discovery cohort had been generated on one and the same sequencing platform. Because of strong linkage in the cohort, roughly 5 DR-DQ haplotypes were treated as single units for association and clustering. Donor age, sex, ethnicity and CMV serostatus were compiled alongside the repertoire data. The T cell repertoires of 550 to 850 subjects were profiled by immunosequencing and related to cytomegalovirus serostatus.

From its cysteine to its phenylalanine, the CDR3 spans 14 amino acids. Here the CDR3 DNA is all that survives: 42 bases in frame from base 1. V is clipped by 5 bases and J by 1 base, and the sequence between their germline boundaries is 12 bases long. CDR1 is given as MDHEN and CDR2 as SYDVKM, both from the germline V gene. Turning to this clone: Its antigen specificity is not known. No per-base quality is available; no much larger clone lies one base away.

The method behind the library was the immunoSEQ multiplex PCR assay. For the multiplex PCR, a mixture combining 60 forward primers for TCR Vbeta segments and 13 reverse primers for TCR Jbeta segments was used. The CDR3 region of rearranged TCR beta genes was amplified from genomic DNA with a multiplex PCR assay. The amplified TCR beta libraries were sequenced on the Illumina HiSeq System as 87-base-pair reads. Under the source paper's analysis protocol: In a later analysis, tens of millions of unique TCR beta chains were counted across the 500 to 850 repertoires, and around 11 million of these chains were shared by at least two donors. Raw reads were error-corrected and collapsed into unique sequences by a nearest-neighbor algorithm in which closely related sequences were merged to remove PCR and sequencing errors. Alignment of CDR3 sequences to IMGT reference sequences was used to assign V, D and J gene segments. For a sequence to be retained, a match of at least six nucleotides was required to both a V gene segment and a J gene segment. A rearrangement was called productive if the CDR3 had no stop codons and remained in frame with V and J, and every other rearrangement was called non-productive. CDR3 was defined by IMGT convention, running from the second conserved V-encoded cysteine to the conserved J-encoded phenylalanine. The earlier analysis of roughly 590 of the donors excluded any sequence lacking an unambiguous match to a single V gene segment. In an earlier analysis of some 590 of the donors, a V segment was called functional when productive rearrangements were above 56.7%, and segregating when the standard deviation between donors exceeded 5%. A statistical classification framework was built to diagnose cytomegalovirus status from the catalog of TCR beta chain sequences. A later analysis assigned V and J genes by comparing TCR nucleotide sequences with IMGT/GENE-DB human TR gene sequences. The TCRdist pipeline was used in a later analysis to assign CDR3 sequences and most-parsimonious VDJ recombination scenarios. In a later analysis, every TCR beta chain was defined by the combination of its CDR3 amino acid sequence and its V-gene family, and reads without a unique V-gene family were dropped. To address suspected cross-contamination and a sequencing artifact, a later analysis removed 592 highly shared, low-generation-probability nucleotide sequences. In a later analysis, a clonal expansion index for each public chain was calculated from normalized within-repertoire ranks of inferred template counts. A later analysis computed generation probabilities with a VDJ recombination model fitted to out-of-frame rearrangements, and checked the results against IGoR. In a later analysis, hypergeometric tests were used to score TCR-TCR, TCR-HLA and TCR-CMV co-occurrence, with a repertoire-size bias correction applied to TCR pairs. To estimate false discovery rates, a later analysis permuted the HLA or CMV assignments 20 times. In a later analysis, co-occurring TCRs were grouped with DBSCAN, and TCRdist sequence similarity was added when clustering was performed within HLA-allele-positive subsets. Repertoires with fewer than 30,000 or more than 120,000 public chains were left out of co-occurrence clustering, as were five repertoires with anomalous nucleotide sharing. The source is immuneACCESS, and TCRdb retained only in-frame sequences with V and J called. Part of the clones is not carried over; for the studies checked, unresolved V genes explain less than half of this, and the remainder is unexplained. V, J and clone size are taken as reported in that table, and D and trimming were inferred from the DNA itself. The sample contains 150,000 to 200,000 clones, roughly 80% of them found a single time. The top ten constitute over 2.5% of the sample.

The cohort consisted of approximately 670 healthy bone marrow donors. All cohort members were sampled while nominally healthy, although unrecorded immune exposures were likely present. The donor tested CMV seronegative and was one of the 352 seronegative cohort members. A peripheral blood sample was provided by each donor, and peripheral blood mononuclear cells were used for TCR beta sequencing. The Qiagen DNeasy Blood Extraction Kit was used to extract genomic DNA from the blood cell samples. General study outcomes and caveats: Because HLA typing was unavailable for some donors at each locus, only the typed subset was used in association tests. According to a later genetic analysis, donors in an Asian-associated ancestry cluster had fewer N-insertions in productive TCRs than the roughly 700-donor mean. In an earlier analysis of approximately 590 of the donors, most TCR beta V segments were observed in productive rearrangements about 87% or about 30% of the time, broadly matching IMGT annotations. Only TCR beta chains were sequenced in this cohort, and the absence of alpha or paired-chain data limited detectable features. The study gave a list of some 150 TCR beta chains associated with cytomegalovirus. The authors suggested that the approach could potentially be extended to other disease states and immunological phenotypes. Roughly uniform sequencing depth across donors was assumed in presence/absence analyses, although this assumption may not hold. Most CMV-associated TCR beta chains appeared to be HLA-restricted in a later analysis, and the HLA associations seemed to be driven largely by CMV exposure. Because the 87-base-pair reads could not distinguish some IMGT-functional V segments, including TRBV6-2 and TRBV6-3, those segments were excluded. A further reported finding was that TCR beta sequences accurately predicted the HLA-A and HLA-B alleles for most subjects in the first cohort. Because counts were too low, about 15 rarely observed V segments, including chromosome 9 orphons, were left out of the earlier analysis of a few hundred of the donors. The only immune exposure information available for the cohort was CMV serostatus. In both the original and validation cohorts, the classifier was reported to diagnose cytomegalovirus status with high specificity and sensitivity. A later analysis associated about 17,000 TCR beta sequences with specific HLA alleles at a false discovery rate of 0.05. Strong co-occurrence of HLA alleles, especially DR and DQ, made assigning TCR associations to individual alleles difficult. The sequencing pipeline was judged likely to have produced a cluster of highly shared sequence variants as a technical artifact. An association between a missense DCLRE1C variant and V-gene and J-gene trimming of TCR beta chains was found in a later genetic analysis and replicated in an independent cohort. A later analysis found that HLA-associated TCR beta chains were more clonally expanded and had lower generation probabilities than equally common non-associated chains. Correlated functional status among segregating V segments might be attributable to linkage disequilibrium, but an unknown experimental factor could not be ruled out. According to a later analysis, TCR association rates differed among HLA loci, with DRB1 alleles showing the most associated TCRs and HLA-C alleles showing the fewest. A few of the identified cytomegalovirus-associated TCR beta chains were confirmed in vitro to be specific for cytomegalovirus antigens. Several of the top co-occurrence clusters appeared to be linked to parvovirus B19, influenza, CMV and Epstein-Barr virus, according to a later analysis. Most TCR sequences were seen in very few donors, while some public TCRs were found in many individuals.

The sequencing input was PBMCs. The chain joins TRBV28 to TRBJ2-7; a weak D assignment points to TRBD2 (6 bases agree). This sequence was found in a female donor in good health and CMV-seronegative. The CDR3 sequence is CASSGGVLSYEQYF. The DNA reads TGTGCCAGCAGTGGAGGGGTCCTTTCCTACGAGCAGTACTTC.